The 16 T cell receptor beta chains reported below all come from one sample, sequenced in a study of T cells in Graves' hyperthyroidism and ophthalmopathy. The investigators amplified TCR beta CDR3 regions from RNA transcripts. In the first-round RT-PCR of the TCR CDR3, the HTBI primer set was used. Each CDR3 protein is one row after TCRdb ran MiXCR on the multiplex PCR reads. The data show around 620,000 distinct CDR3 sequences, 13% to 15% seen once. The sequencing input was blood. The origin of the receptors is a woman between 18 and 29 years old with Graves' ophthalmopathy.

The chain employs TRBV27 and TRBJ2-1; D gene unclear. CDR1 MNHEY and CDR2 SMNVEV come from the germline V gene (reference sequence). This CDR3 comprises 14 residues. Deletions cut 0 bases from V and 3 bases from J, with 6 bases between. The CDR3 nucleotides read TGTGCCAGCAGTTTATCGGGTAACTACAATGAGCAGTTCTTC. Translation: CASSLSGNYNEQFF.

The genes are TRBV13 and TRBJ2-1; D is unresolved. The ends were cut back, 0 bases at V and 15 bases at J, with 12 bases in the middle. In germline, CDR1 is PRHDT, CDR2 FYEKMQ (reference sequence). The CDR3 has 12 residues. CDR3 sequence (DNA): TGTGCCAGCAGCTTAGGCCGATACCCCCGGTTCTTC. This gives the protein CASSLGRYPRFF.

This clonotype appeared a few times. The V gene is TRBV20-1, the J gene TRBJ1-2; D call uncertain. The CDR3 covers 8 residues. CDR1 and CDR2 from the germline V gene are DFQATT and SNEGSKA (reference sequence). The V end was cut by 7 bases, the J end by 6 bases, with 3 bases between. The CDR3 DNA follows: TGCAGTGTGGATGGCTACACCTTC. This sequence encodes CSVDGYTF.

This clonotype appeared many times. The rearrangement links TRBV27 to TRBJ2-4, with TRBD2 matching 14 bases. The junction had 1 base not matched to a gene; V was cut back by 5 bases and J by 4 bases. The CDR3 sequence is 15 residues long. The V gene's germline CDR1 is MNHEY and CDR2 SMNVEV (reference sequence). CDR3 protein: CASSRLAGGKNIQYF. The CDR3 nucleotides are TGTGCCAGCAGTCGACTAGCGGGAGGGAAAAACATTCAGTACTTC.

In this sample, this clonotype turned up a few times. The junction departs from the called germline gene at one end, perhaps through a read error. The chain employs TRBV12-3 or TRBV12-4 and TRBJ1-1; a weak D match, TRBD1 (6 bases). The CDR3 loop spans 12 amino acids. CDR3 nucleotide sequence: TGTGCCAGCAGTTTTGAAGGGGCAAAGGGGGTCTTT. This translates into CASSFEGAKGVF.

The chain uses TRBV18 and TRBJ2-2; TRBD1 matches 8 bases. The CDR3 has 16 amino acids. The germline V gene has CDR1 KGHSH and CDR2 LQKENI. V gave up 2 bases and J gave up 4 bases; unmatched junction bases: 6. CDR3 DNA sequence: TGTGCCAGCTCACCAAATGACAGGGGAGGCACCGGGGAGCTGTTTTTT. As protein: CASSPNDRGGTGELFF.

The gene calls are TRBV6-1 and TRBJ1-2; the D is unclear. From germline, CDR1 is MNHNS and CDR2 SASEGT. Between the trimmed V and J ends, which lost 0 bases and 4 bases, there was a span of 15 bases. CDR3 length: 16 residues. The CDR3 nucleotides are TGTGCCAGCAGTGAAGCGGGCTCAGCCATTGGCTATGGCTACACCTTC. Translating it yields CASSEAGSAIGYGYTF.

Of note for this clonotype: A much larger clone is a single base away; this may be a read error. The chain employs TRBV6-2 or TRBV6-3 and TRBJ2-5; a possible D gene is TRBD2 (7 bases). Judging by the DNA end, TRBJ2-1 fits better; the J call may be wrong. CDR3 length: 14 residues. CDR1 and CDR2 from the germline V gene are MNHEY and SVGEGT. In DNA form, the CDR3 reads TGTGCCAGCAATTCAGGGGAGGGCAAAGAGACCCAGTTCTTC. Amino acids: CASNSGEGKETQFF.

At least ten counts were recorded for this clonotype. The V call is TRBV20-1, the J call TRBJ2-3; 8 bases match TRBD1. The V gene end was trimmed by 1 base and the J gene end by 2 bases; junction bases not matched to a gene: 5. CDR3 length equals 15 residues. From germline, CDR1 is DFQATT and CDR2 SNEGSKA (reference sequence). The CDR3 DNA sequence: TGCAGTGCTAGAGTAAGGGGACAGGACACAGATACGCAGTATTTT. This sequence encodes CSARVRGQDTDTQYF.

This clonotype was detected ten times or more. The J gene is TRBJ1-2, the V gene TRBV28; perhaps TRBD1 as D (5 bases). Looked up from germline, CDR1 is MDHEN and CDR2 is SYDVKM. The V end lost 6 bases, the J end lost 8 bases, and 16 bases lay between the germline ends. The CDR3 has 13 amino acids. CDR3 coding DNA: TGTGCCAGCAGCCCGGGACCGACTGTAGGCTACACCTTC. Translation gives CASSPGPTVGYTF.

The chain employs TRBV4-1 and TRBJ2-7, with TRBD1 matching over 12 bases. V shed 1 base, J shed 3 bases, and the junction held 7 bases outside the gene matches. The CDR3 is 17 amino acids. Germline CDR1 and CDR2: MGHRA and YSYEKL. The CDR3 region has the DNA TGCGCCAGCAGCCAAGTACCGGGGACAGGGGGCTACTACGAGCAGTACTTC. Its protein product is CASSQVPGTGGYYEQYF.

This clonotype showed up just a few times. This chain connects TRBV27 to TRBJ2-7, with D uncertain. This CDR3 region has 14 residues. Germline values: CDR1 MNHEY, CDR2 SMNVEV (reference sequence). V was pared by 3 bases and J by 2 bases, with 11 bases between. The CDR3 sequence: CASSFGRRTYEQYF. CDR3 in DNA: TGTGCCAGCAGTTTTGGCAGGCGAACCTACGAGCAGTACTTC.

The gene calls are TRBV29-1 and TRBJ1-4, with D perhaps TRBD1 (6 bases). V was trimmed by 6 bases and J by 3 bases, leaving 14 bases between them. In germline, CDR1 is SQVTM, CDR2 ANQGSEA. This CDR3 spans 14 amino acids. CDR3 DNA sequence: TGCAGCGTGGGAAGACAGGCCTCTAATGAAAAACTGTTTTTT. It is translated as CSVGRQASNEKLFF.

This clonotype was observed many times. This chain joins TRBV6-2 or TRBV6-3 and TRBJ2-1, with 10 bases that match TRBD2. The CDR3 has 17 amino acids. V was clipped by 7 bases and J by 0 bases; unmatched bases: 9. Germline-derived CDR1 and CDR2 are MNHEY and SVGEGT. The CDR3 bases are TGTGCCAGCACTCGTCAGCGGGAGGGGGGCTCCTACAATGAGCAGTTCTTC. It encodes CASTRQREGGSYNEQFF.

This clonotype was counted at least ten times. The rearrangement uses TRBV7-8 and TRBJ2-3; D is unresolved. The CDR3 length is 14 residues. The V end lost 5 bases, the J end lost 0 bases, and 9 bases lay between the germline ends. The germline gives CDR1 SGHVS, CDR2 FQNEAQ. CDR3 sequence reads: CASSPSLSTDTQYF. As DNA, the CDR3 is TGTGCCAGCAGCCCCTCTTTGAGCACAGATACGCAGTATTTT.

There are a few counts of this clonotype. Here the CDR3 reads CASSTRQENTGELFF. The CDR3 bases are TGTGCCAGCAGCACAAGACAGGAGAACACCGGGGAGCTGTTTTTT. The chain joins TRBV6-1 to TRBJ2-2, with TRBD1 as a possible D gene (6 bases). The V gene's germline CDR1 is MNHNS and CDR2 SASEGT. CDR3 length: 15 residues. V lost 6 bases and J 1 base, leaving 12 bases between the germline ends.